This T cell receptor (beta chain) was documented in a study of post-analysis software for immune sequencing data. V shed 6 bases, J shed 2 bases, and the junction held 6 bases outside the gene matches. Germline V gene sequence: CDR1 SGHVS, CDR2 FQNEAQ. There are 15 residues in the CDR3. Study outcomes and limitations: Roughly 5 TRBV segments were significantly more frequent in patients than in controls. TRBV5-6, TRBV5-1 and TRBV20-1 were among these segments.

Unique molecular identifiers were present in the TCR beta cDNA libraries. TCRdb passed the PCR reads through MiXCR, listing each CDR3 protein once. The table lists 650,000 to 850,000 distinct CDR3 sequences, under 60% of them singletons, with over 4.5% in the top ten. This clonotype was counted only a few times. Its antigen is not known. The sequencing input was blood. The chain employs TRBV7-8 and TRBJ2-7; 11 positions agree with TRBD2. The clonotype comes from a girl aged 10 to 17 with multiple sclerosis. For the CDR3, the DNA is TGTGCCAGCAGTAAACTAGCGGGAGCCCCCTACGAGCAGTACTTC. Its protein is CASSKLAGAPYEQYF.